These 10 T cell receptor beta chains came from one sample sequenced in a study of OX40 agonist ivuxolimab in advanced cancers. Library construction relied on the immunoSEQ multiplex PCR assay. The immuneACCESS repertoire file appears here via TCRdb, limited to in-frame rearrangements. These files lack a portion of the clones; in checked studies, under half of the deficit traces to unresolved V genes, and the cause of the others is not known. The sample profile shows roughly 100,000 clones; about 96% of them were found once. The leading ten clones occupy just over 2% of the sample. The source was CD4+ or CD8+ T cells sorted from blood, collected in a trial of the OX40 agonist ivuxolimab. The receptors derive from an adult with an advanced solid tumor such as melanoma, head and neck, liver or kidney cancer.

The chain joins TRBV29-1 to TRBJ2-1; 8 nucleotides align to TRBD2. This CDR3 comprises 20 residues. Germline V CDR1 and CDR2: SQVTM, ANQGSEA. With 7 bases clipped from V and 8 bases from J, the junction kept 31 bases outside the gene matches. The CDR3 region is CSALSLGSPSTGGQRYEQFF. The CDR3 nucleotides read TGCAGCGCACTTAGCCTCGGGTCACCCTCTACGGGGGGGCAAAGGTATGAGCAGTTCTTC.

V is TRBV6-1 and J is TRBJ1-2, with D possibly matching TRBD1 (6 bases). Per the germline V gene, CDR1 is MNHNS and CDR2 is SASEGT. V gave up 7 bases and J gave up 3 bases, with 15 bases separating them. The CDR3 is made up of 14 amino acids. The CDR3 bases are TGTGCCAGCAACGTACGACAGGACGACTATGGCTACACCTTC. This codes for CASNVRQDDYGYTF.

The V call is TRBV4-1, the J call TRBJ2-7; D ambiguous. The CDR3 covers 15 residues. The germline gives CDR1 MGHRA, CDR2 YSYEKL. Trimming left V 2 bases short and J 2 bases short, with 13 bases between. The CDR3 nucleotides are TGCGCCAGCAGCCAAAGAGGCGTCTCGGCCTACGAGCAGTACTTC. It specifies CASSQRGVSAYEQYF.

The chain's CDR3 is CASSYYEGYGYTF. The CDR3 region has the DNA TGTGCCAGCAGTTACTATGAGGGCTATGGCTACACCTTC. This chain connects TRBV6-5 to TRBJ1-2; D is unclear. Trimming stripped 1 base from V and 4 bases from J, with 7 bases between. Per the germline V gene, CDR1 is MNHEY and CDR2 is SVGAGI. This CDR3 has 13 amino acids.

V usage is TRBV6-5 and J usage is TRBJ2-3, with TRBD2 matching 12 bases. The V gene's germline CDR1 is MNHEY and CDR2 SVGAGI. Trimming at V came to 0 bases and at J to 5 bases, leaving 3 bases not matched to a gene. This CDR3 has 16 amino acids. The CDR3 sequence is CASSYSQGLAGDTQYF. CDR3 bases: TGTGCCAGCAGTTACTCCCAGGGACTAGCGGGAGATACGCAGTATTTT.

The chain combines TRBV4-1 with TRBJ2-3, with 12 bases aligning to TRBD2. Germline values: CDR1 MGHRA, CDR2 YSYEKL. V was clipped by 3 bases and J by 4 bases; unmatched bases: 5. This CDR3 region has 16 residues. CDR3 sequence: CASSQGPSGGADTQYF. The CDR3 DNA sequence: TGCGCCAGCAGCCAGGGGCCTAGCGGGGGGGCAGATACGCAGTATTTT.

The chain recombines TRBV9 with TRBJ2-1, with TRBD2 matching over 14 bases. The CDR3 is made up of 16 amino acids. With 3 bases clipped from V and 9 bases from J, the junction kept 8 bases outside the gene matches. In germline, CDR1 is SGDLS, CDR2 YYNGEE. CDR3 residues: CASSARGTSGSGEQFF. The CDR3 nucleotides are TGTGCCAGCAGCGCCCGAGGGACTAGCGGGAGTGGTGAGCAGTTCTTC.

The chain joins TRBV5-6 to TRBJ2-7, with 7 bases identical to TRBD1. CDR3 length: 14 amino acids. V lost 4 bases and J lost 6; bases outside the gene matches: 10. CDR1 is SGHDT, CDR2 YYEEEE, per germline. The chain's CDR3 is CASSEYRGSGEQYF. CDR3 DNA: TGTGCCAGCAGCGAGTACAGGGGTTCGGGCGAGCAGTACTTC.

This clone has only one observation. J is TRBJ2-1 and V is TRBV12-1; the table gives TRBD2 as D, unverified against the DNA. TRBV12-1 is a pseudogene segment. The length of the CDR3 is 13 residues. The CDR3 sequence is CARRGARRNEQFF. As DNA, the CDR3 is TGTGCCAGACGGGGGGCCCGTCGCAATGAGCAGTTCTTC.

J is TRBJ2-7 and V is TRBV15, with unresolved D. Per the germline V gene, CDR1 is LNHNV and CDR2 is YYDKDF (reference sequence). The CDR3 has 14 residues. V was cut by 4 bases and J by 3 bases, with 13 bases left in between. Written as DNA, the CDR3 is TGTGCCACCAGCATTTCCCCTAGACTCTACGAGCAGTACTTC. Encoded protein: CATSISPRLYEQYF.